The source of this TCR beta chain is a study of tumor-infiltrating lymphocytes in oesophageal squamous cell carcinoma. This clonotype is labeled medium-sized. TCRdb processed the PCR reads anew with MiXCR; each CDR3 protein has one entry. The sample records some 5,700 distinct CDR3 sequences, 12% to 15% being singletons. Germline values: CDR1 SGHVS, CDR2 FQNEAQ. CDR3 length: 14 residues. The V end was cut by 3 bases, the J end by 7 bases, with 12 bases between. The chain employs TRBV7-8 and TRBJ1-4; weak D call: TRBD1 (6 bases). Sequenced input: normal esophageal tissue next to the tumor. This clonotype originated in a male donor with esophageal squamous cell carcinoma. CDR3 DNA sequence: TGTGCCAGCAGCTTTGGGGGAGGGGGTGAAAAACTGTTTTTT. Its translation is CASSFGGGGEKLFF. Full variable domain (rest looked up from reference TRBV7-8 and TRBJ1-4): GAGVSQSPRYKVAKRGQDVALRCDPISGHVSLFWYQQALGQGPEFLTYFQNEAQLDKSGLPSDRFFAERPEGSVSTLKIQRTQQEDSAVYLCASSFGGGGEKLFFGSGTQLSVL.